This section outlines one T cell receptor beta chain sequence together with its context. Antigen: not known. Trimming stripped 6 bases from V and 5 bases from J, with 13 bases between. Germline V gene sequence: CDR1 MDHEN, CDR2 SYDVKM. The CDR3 is 13 amino acids. The data belong to a study of T cell repertoires in cytomegalovirus infection. In TCRdb, the reads were re-called with MiXCR into one record per CDR3 protein. The sample gives 650,000 to 900,000 distinct CDR3 sequences, 25% to 30% of which show up once; about an eighth is in the top ten. Sequencing used cultured CD8+ T cells from PBMCs, obtained from culture after CMV antigen stimulation. The TCR was taken from a human donor in good health (CMV status not recorded). Some clones in this sample may be carry-over from other donors' samples. The rearrangement uses TRBV28 and TRBJ1-1, with D maybe TRBD1 (6 bases). The CDR3 DNA reads as TGTGCCAGCAGACCGGACAGAAGAACTGAAGCTTTCTTT. This encodes CASRPDRRTEAFF.